A selection of T cell receptor beta chains follows, all from one sample in a study of OX40 agonist ivuxolimab in advanced cancers. The data were produced by immunoSEQ multiplex PCR, yet TCRdb's version contains in-frame clones alone and is incomplete. Among fewer than 60,000 clones listed, about 87% were seen once. The material was CD4+ or CD8+ T cells sorted from blood, obtained in a trial of the OX40 agonist ivuxolimab. Receptors originate from an adult with an advanced solid tumor such as melanoma, head and neck, liver or kidney cancer. Both conserved end residues are part of each CDR3. A D gene is named only where the DNA matches it firmly. Expanded clones are given a class, and other clones once, few, many or no size at all.

cdr3_nt	cdr3_aa	d_call	clone_size	v_call	j_call
TGCGCCAGCAGCTCCGCCGCGGGAGGAGCCTACGAGCAGTACTTC	CASSSAAGGAYEQYF	TRBD2	NA	TRBV5-1	TRBJ2-7
TGCGCCAGCAGCTTTGGTATTATCCGGGAGACCCAGTACTTC	CASSFGIIRETQYF	NA	few	TRBV5-1	TRBJ2-5
TGTGCCAGCAGTTATGGCTTCAACACCGGGGAGCTGTTTTTT	CASSYGFNTGELFF	NA	NA	TRBV6-1	TRBJ2-2
TGTGCCAGCAGCCCCGAAAGGGTGGCAGAATACAATGAGCAGTTCTTC	CASSPERVAEYNEQFF	NA	NA	TRBV4-2	TRBJ2-1
TGTGCCAGCAGTTACCTAGACAGAACCGGGGAGCTGTTTTTT	CASSYLDRTGELFF	NA	NA	TRBV6-5	TRBJ2-2
TGTGCCAGCAGCTTAACGGCTAGCGTGGCCGGGGAGCTGTTTTTT	CASSLTASVAGELFF	NA	NA	TRBV7-6	TRBJ2-2
TGTGCCAGCAGTCAGCCGGGGGGCCAAACAGATACGCAGTATTTT	CASSQPGGQTDTQYF	NA	NA	TRBV6-8	TRBJ2-3
TGTGCCAGCAGCTTGGGAAGACTTTCTGGAAACACCATATATTTT	CASSLGRLSGNTIYF	NA	NA	TRBV5-8	TRBJ1-3
TGTGCCAGTAGTATGGCGAGGGTAGACGAAAAACTGTTTTTT	CASSMARVDEKLFF	NA	NA	TRBV19	TRBJ1-4
TGTGCCAGCAGTTGGGTGGGTCGGACTGAAGCTTTCTTT	CASSWVGRTEAFF	NA	NA	TRBV28	TRBJ1-1
TGTGCCTGGAGTGCTGGGACAGGGGGTAGCACAGATACGCAGTATTTT	CAWSAGTGGSTDTQYF	TRBD1	NA	TRBV30	TRBJ2-3
TGTGCCAGTAAGGGGGGACAGGGACCGACCGGGGAGCTGTTTTTT	CASKGGQGPTGELFF	TRBD1	NA	TRBV19	TRBJ2-2
TGTGCCAGCAGCCAGAATTCGGCAGCCAACTATGGCTACACCTTC	CASSQNSAANYGYTF	NA	NA	TRBV14	TRBJ1-2
TGTGCCAGCAGTACATACGGGAGGGGCACAGATACGCAGTATTTT	CASSTYGRGTDTQYF	TRBD2	NA	TRBV11-2	TRBJ2-3
TGTGCCAGCAGTTACGTTGGAACAGGGGGCGGAGAGCAGTACTTC	CASSYVGTGGGEQYF	TRBD1	NA	TRBV6-6	TRBJ2-7